This T cell receptor (beta chain) came from a study of human T cells and chemical hapten exposure. This clonotype has more than one count but fewer than ten. TCRdb analysed the RACE reads with MiXCR anew, one entry per CDR3 protein. Among fewer than 150,000 distinct CDR3 sequences listed, roughly 13% were seen once. The time point is: patch test 1, 2 weeks after DPC sensitization. Regarding treatment: therapeutic diphenylcyclopropenone sensitization with weekly scalp DPC. V lost 4 bases and J lost 3, with 13 bases in between. Germline CDR1 SGHNT, CDR2 YYREEE (reference sequence). The CDR3 contains 15 residues.

This specimen consisted of whole blood, obtained in connection with sensitization to the hapten diphenylcyclopropenone (DPC). This clonotype was sampled from a man between 18 and 29 years old with alopecia areata. Some clones in this sample may be carry-over from other donors' samples. The rearrangement uses TRBV5-4 and TRBJ2-2; D is possibly TRBD1 (6 bases). The chain's CDR3 is CASSKNTGYTGELFF. The CDR3 bases are TGTGCCAGCAGCAAGAATACAGGGTACACCGGGGAGCTGTTTTTT. The whole variable domain, filled in from reference TRBV5-4 and TRBJ2-2, reads ETGVTQSPTHLIKTRGQQVTLRCSSQSGHNTVSWYQQALGQGPQFIFQYYREEENGRGNFPPRFSGLQFPNYSSELNVNALELDDSALYLCASSKNTGYTGELFFGEGSRLTVL.